This T cell receptor (beta chain) was captured by sequencing in a study of identical twins. cDNA carried unique molecular identifiers, and a universal primer site was added by template switching. Each CDR3 protein gets one entry after TCRdb re-called the 5' RACE reads with MiXCR. The sample contains 200,000 to 250,000 distinct CDR3 sequences, around 7% of which appear only once. Overall study findings and caveats: Compared with unrelated sharing, twin-shared out-of-frame alpha sequences had more low-probability sequences.

This CDR3 is built from 11 residues. The germline V and J ends were trimmed by 5 bases and 11 bases, with 12 bases remaining between them. Per germline, CDR1 LGHDT and CDR2 YNNKEL (reference sequence). Only healthy Caucasians were enrolled as donors. Notes on this clonotype: Antigen: not known.

These same data were also listed under a study on yellow fever vaccine responses in identical twins.

The chain links TRBV3-1 to TRBJ1-1, with D possibly matching TRBD1 (5 bases). Sample: memory (CD45RO+) T cells sorted from blood. This sequence originates from a woman aged 18-29 years in good health. CDR3 region: CASSEGRTAFF. The DNA for the CDR3 is TGTGCCAGCAGCGAGGGGAGGACGGCTTTCTTT.